The entry below describes one TCR beta chain. Its antigen is currently unknown. Produced via immunoSEQ multiplex PCR; TCRdb's table is partial and in-frame only. Here the sample spans around 31,000 clones, roughly four fifths being singletons. This specimen belongs to a study of graft-versus-host responses after intestinal transplantation. Study background: Anti-thymocyte globulin induction, then tacrolimus and steroids for two to four years, went to all recipients. Whole-study results and caveats: Allografts of one patient group, those with graft-donor T cell macrochimerism, had high graft-versus-host to host-versus-graft clonal ratios. Investigators detected GvH clones in recipient marrow, with some emerging earlier in ileum or blood.

The CDR3 is 16 residues long. CDR1 SEHNR and CDR2 FQNEAQ come from the germline V gene (reference sequence). V was pared by 3 bases and J by 2 bases, with 6 bases of the junction left unmatched. This chain links TRBV7-9 with TRBJ2-2; 7 nucleotides align to TRBD1. The material was unstimulated CD8+ T cells sorted from spleen or lymph node cells, obtained before intestinal transplant. The TCR originated in a human donor who received an intestinal transplant. CDR3 nucleotides: TGTGCCAGCAGCTTTTATGGGACAGTAAACACCGGGGAGCTGTTTTTT. Translating gives CASSFYGTVNTGELFF.